A single TCR beta chain is shown here with its context. The method was immunoSEQ multiplex PCR; TCRdb's version includes in-frame clones alone and lacks a portion of them. This table has 180,000 or so clones, 70% to 90% appearing once. This entry belongs to a study of blood T cell repertoires in COVID-19. This CDR3 has 14 amino acids. With V trimmed by 7 bases and J by 1 base, 5 bases remained unmatched. Germline loops: CDR1 ENHRY, CDR2 SYGVKD. The chain has TRBV10-3 and TRBJ1-1; 8 bases fit TRBD1. The TCR sequence derives from a woman of 80 years or more with acute or convalescent COVID-19. The sequencing input was peripheral blood. CDR3 protein: CAITGQASNTEAFF. The DNA for the CDR3 is TGTGCCATCACGGGACAGGCTTCGAACACTGAAGCTTTCTTT.